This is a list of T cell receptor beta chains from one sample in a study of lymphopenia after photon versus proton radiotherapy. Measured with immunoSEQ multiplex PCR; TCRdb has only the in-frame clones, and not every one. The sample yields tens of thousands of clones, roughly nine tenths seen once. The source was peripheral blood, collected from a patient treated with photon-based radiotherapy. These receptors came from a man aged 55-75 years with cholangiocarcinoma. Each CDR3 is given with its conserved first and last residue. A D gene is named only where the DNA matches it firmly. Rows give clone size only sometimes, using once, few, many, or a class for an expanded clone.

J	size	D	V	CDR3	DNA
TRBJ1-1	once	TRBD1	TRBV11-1	CASSSDRGKAEAFF	TGTGCCAGCAGCTCTGACAGGGGAAAGGCTGAAGCTTTCTTT
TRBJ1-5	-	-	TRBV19	CASSINGQNYQPQHF	TGTGCCAGTAGTATTAATGGCCAGAACTATCAGCCCCAGCATTTT
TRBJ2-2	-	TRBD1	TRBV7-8	CASSLNRGTGELFF	TGTGCCAGCAGCTTAAACAGGGGCACCGGGGAGCTGTTTTTT
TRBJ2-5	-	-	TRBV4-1	CASSQVEGETQYF	TGCGCCAGCAGCCAAGTGGAAGGCGAGACCCAGTACTTC
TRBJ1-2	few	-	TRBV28	CASSLRTVHYTF	TGTGCCAGCAGCCTACGGACAGTCCACTACACCTTC
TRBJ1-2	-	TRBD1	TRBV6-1	CASSEAGQGRGYTF	TGTGCCAGCAGTGAAGCGGGACAGGGTCGCGGCTACACCTTC
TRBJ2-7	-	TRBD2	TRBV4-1	CASSPSIRSGGGDEQYF	TGCGCCAGCAGCCCATCAATCCGTAGCGGGGGAGGAGACGAGCAGTACTTC
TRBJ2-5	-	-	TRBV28	CASSLRTPETQYF	TGTGCCAGCAGCCTCAGGACACCGGAGACCCAGTACTTC
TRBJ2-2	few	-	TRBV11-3	CASSLSVLGELFF	TGTGCCAGCAGCTTATCGGTCTTGGGGGAGCTGTTTTTT
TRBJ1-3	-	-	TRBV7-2	CASSYGGSSGNTIYF	TGTGCCAGCAGCTACGGAGGCAGCTCTGGAAACACCATATATTTT
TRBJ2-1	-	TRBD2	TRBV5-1	CASSGRLAGGYNEQFF	TGCGCCAGCAGCGGGAGGCTAGCGGGAGGGTACAATGAGCAGTTCTTC
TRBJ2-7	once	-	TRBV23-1	CASSPAGQSRLQSYEQYF	TGCGCCAGCAGTCCTGCGGGACAGTCAAGACTCCAGTCCTACGAGCAGTACTTC
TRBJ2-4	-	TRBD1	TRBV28	CASSSGGQPLAKNIQYF	TGTGCCAGCAGTTCTGGGGGACAGCCGCTAGCCAAAAACATTCAGTACTTC
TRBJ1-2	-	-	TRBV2	CASSESPETFGYTF	TGTGCCAGCAGTGAAAGCCCGGAGACTTTTGGCTACACCTTC
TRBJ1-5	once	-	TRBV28	CASSRYRAGVDQPQHF	TGTGCCAGCAGCAGATACAGGGCTGGGGTGGATCAGCCCCAGCATTTT
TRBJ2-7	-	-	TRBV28	CASLSRGPYEQYF	TGTGCCAGCCTCTCCCGGGGGCCCTACGAGCAGTACTTC
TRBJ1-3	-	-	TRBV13	CASSLGRQAHSGNTIYF	TGTGCCAGCAGCTTAGGAAGACAGGCCCACTCTGGAAACACCATATATTTT
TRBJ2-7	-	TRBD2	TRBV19	CASSTGLGRTYEQYF	TGTGCCAGTAGTACCGGACTAGGACGCACCTACGAGCAGTACTTC
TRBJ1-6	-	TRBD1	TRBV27	CASSFRQGNSPLHF	TGTGCCAGCAGTTTCCGACAGGGAAATTCACCCCTCCACTTT
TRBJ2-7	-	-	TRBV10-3	CAISESERIYEQYF	TGTGCCATCAGTGAGTCGGAACGGATCTACGAGCAGTACTTC
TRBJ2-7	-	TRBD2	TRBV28	CASSLQAGGFMTYEQYF	TGTGCCAGCAGTTTACAAGCGGGAGGGTTCATGACCTACGAGCAGTACTTC
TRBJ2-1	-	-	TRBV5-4	CASSSPGHQYNEQFF	TGTGCCAGCAGCTCACCGGGACACCAATACAATGAGCAGTTCTTC
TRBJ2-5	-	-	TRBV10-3	CAIKGPGQETQYF	TGTGCCATCAAAGGTCCGGGCCAAGAGACCCAGTACTTC
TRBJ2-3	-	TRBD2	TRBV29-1	CSVDWHSGSLRQDTQYF	TGCAGCGTTGATTGGCATAGCGGGTCCCTTAGACAAGATACGCAGTATTTT
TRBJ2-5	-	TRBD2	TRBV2	CASDMTGGAAQETQYF	TGTGCCAGCGACATGACCGGGGGGGCCGCCCAAGAGACCCAGTACTTC
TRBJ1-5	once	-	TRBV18	CASSQGGDQPQHF	TGTGCCAGCTCACAGGGTGGAGACCAGCCCCAGCATTTT
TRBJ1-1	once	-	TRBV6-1	CASSLSGTANTEAFF	TGTGCCAGCAGTCTCTCAGGGACGGCGAACACTGAAGCTTTCTTT
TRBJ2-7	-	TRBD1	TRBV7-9	CASSSGQASYEQYF	TGTGCCAGCAGCTCCGGACAGGCCTCCTACGAGCAGTACTTC
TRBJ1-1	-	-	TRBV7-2	CASSSRFTSETEAFF	TGTGCCAGCAGCAGTCGTTTTACGAGTGAGACTGAAGCTTTCTTT
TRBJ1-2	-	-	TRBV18	CASSRQDRGYTF	TGTGCCAGCTCCCGACAGGATCGTGGCTACACCTTC
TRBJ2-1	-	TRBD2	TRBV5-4	CASSLGLAGDPSYNEQFF	TGTGCCAGCAGCTTGGGACTAGCGGGAGACCCCTCCTACAATGAGCAGTTCTTC
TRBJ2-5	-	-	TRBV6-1	CASSETRRETQYF	TGTGCCAGCAGTGAAACTAGGAGGGAGACCCAGTACTTC
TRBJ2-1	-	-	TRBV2	CASTVAETSNEQFF	TGTGCCAGTACCGTAGCGGAAACGAGCAATGAGCAGTTCTTC
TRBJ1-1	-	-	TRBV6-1	CASSMEDTEAFF	TGTGCCAGCAGTATGGAGGACACTGAAGCTTTCTTT
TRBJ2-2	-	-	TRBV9	CASSVSLNTGELFF	TGTGCCAGCAGCGTATCCCTAAACACCGGGGAGCTGTTTTTT
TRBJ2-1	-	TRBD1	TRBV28	CASSPRGTGINEQFF	TGTGCCAGCAGCCCTAGGGGGACAGGGATCAATGAGCAGTTCTTC
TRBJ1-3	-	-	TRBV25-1	CASSLQTNSGNTIYF	TGTGCCAGCAGTCTACAGACCAACTCTGGAAACACCATATATTTT
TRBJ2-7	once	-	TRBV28	CASSQDINFEQYF	TGTGCCAGCAGCCAAGATATAAATTTCGAGCAGTACTTC
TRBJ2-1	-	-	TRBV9	CASSVGPGEQFF	TGTGCCAGCAGCGTAGGGCCGGGTGAGCAGTTCTTC
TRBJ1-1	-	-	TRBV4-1	CASSLFVYTEAFF	TGCGCCAGCAGTCTTTTCGTCTACACTGAAGCTTTCTTT
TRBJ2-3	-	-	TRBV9	CASSPPVLATDTQYF	TGTGCCAGCAGCCCCCCCGTATTGGCGACAGATACGCAGTATTTT
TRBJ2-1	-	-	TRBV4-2	CASSQDPGDHNEQLF	TGTGCCAGCAGCCAAGATCCCGGGGACCACAATGAGCAGCTCTTC
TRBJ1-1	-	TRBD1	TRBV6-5	CASSYSRQGDTEAFF	TGTGCCAGCAGTTACTCGAGACAGGGGGACACTGAAGCTTTCTTT
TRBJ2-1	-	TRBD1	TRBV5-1	CASSLWGQGGNEQFF	TGCGCCAGCAGCTTGTGGGGACAGGGGGGTAATGAGCAGTTCTTC
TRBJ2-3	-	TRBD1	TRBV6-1	CASSEDGRGLIDTQYF	TGTGCCAGCAGTGAAGATGGCAGGGGGCTTATAGATACGCAGTATTTT
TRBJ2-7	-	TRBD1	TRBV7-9	CASQRTGVMEEQYF	TGTGCCAGCCAGAGGACAGGGGTTATGGAAGAGCAGTACTTC
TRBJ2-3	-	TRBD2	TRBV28	CASSFGTRDTQYF	TGTGCCAGCAGTTTCGGGACTAGAGATACGCAGTATTTT
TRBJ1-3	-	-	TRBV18	CASSPQPDSGNTIYF	TGTGCCAGCTCACCACAGCCGGACTCTGGAAACACCATATATTTT
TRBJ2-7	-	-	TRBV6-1	CASNPMGHAYEQYF	TGTGCCAGCAATCCTATGGGGCACGCGTACGAGCAGTACTTC
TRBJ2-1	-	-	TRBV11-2	CASSPRPSWANNEQFF	TGTGCCAGCAGCCCTCGGCCTTCGTGGGCCAACAATGAGCAGTTCTTC
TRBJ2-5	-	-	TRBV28	CASQRGGAGQETQYF	TGTGCCAGCCAACGAGGAGGAGCGGGCCAAGAGACCCAGTACTTC
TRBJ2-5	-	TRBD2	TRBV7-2	CASTWSGGNNMQETQYF	TGTGCCAGCACGTGGAGCGGGGGTAATAATATGCAAGAGACCCAGTACTTC
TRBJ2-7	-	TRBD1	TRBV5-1	CASSLVGTAAYEQYF	TGCGCCAGCAGCTTGGTAGGGACAGCAGCCTACGAGCAGTACTTC
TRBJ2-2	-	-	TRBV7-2	CASSFETGTSELFF	TGTGCCAGCAGCTTTGAGACAGGAACGTCGGAGCTGTTTTTT
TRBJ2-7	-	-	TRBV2	CASTGRRGAYEQYF	TGTGCCAGCACGGGGCGGCGCGGGGCCTACGAGCAGTACTTC